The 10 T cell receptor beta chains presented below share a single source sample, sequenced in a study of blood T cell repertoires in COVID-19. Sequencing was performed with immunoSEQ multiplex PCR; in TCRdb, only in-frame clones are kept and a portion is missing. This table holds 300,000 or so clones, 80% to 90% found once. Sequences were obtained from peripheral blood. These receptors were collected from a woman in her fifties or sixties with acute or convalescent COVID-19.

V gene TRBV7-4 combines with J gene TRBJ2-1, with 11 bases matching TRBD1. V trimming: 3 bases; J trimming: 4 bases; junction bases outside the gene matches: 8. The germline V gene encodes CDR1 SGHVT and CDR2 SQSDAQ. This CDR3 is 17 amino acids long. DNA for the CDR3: TGTGCCAGCAGCTTTGGGGGACAGGGGGTGTTTTACAATGAGCAGTTCTTC. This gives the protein CASSFGGQGVFYNEQFF.

CDR3 sequence reads: CSVDAGAGANVLTF. DNA of the CDR3: TGCAGCGTTGATGCAGGGGCTGGGGCCAACGTCCTGACTTTC. The chain couples TRBV29-1 to TRBJ2-6; TRBD1 is a possible D gene (6 bases). CDR3 length: 14 residues. In germline, CDR1 is SQVTM, CDR2 ANQGSEA. V was cut by 3 bases and J by 2 bases, with 8 bases left in between.

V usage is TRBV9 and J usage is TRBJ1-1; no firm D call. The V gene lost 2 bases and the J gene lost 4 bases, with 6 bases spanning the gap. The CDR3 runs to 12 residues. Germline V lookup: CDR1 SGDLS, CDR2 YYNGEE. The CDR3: CASSVMSTEAFF. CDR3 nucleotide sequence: TGTGCCAGCAGCGTTATGAGCACTGAAGCTTTCTTT. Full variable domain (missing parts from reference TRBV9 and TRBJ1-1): DSGVTQTPKHLITATGQRVTLRCSPRSGDLSVYWYQQSLDQGLQFLIQYYNGEERAKGNILERFSAQQFPDLHSELNLSSLELGDSALYFCASSVMSTEAFFGQGTRLTVV.

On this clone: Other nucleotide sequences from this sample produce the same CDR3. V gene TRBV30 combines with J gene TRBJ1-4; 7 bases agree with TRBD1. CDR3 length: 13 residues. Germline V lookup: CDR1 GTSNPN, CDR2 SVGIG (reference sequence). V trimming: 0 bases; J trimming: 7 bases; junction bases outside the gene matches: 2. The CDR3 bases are TGTGCCTGGAGTGTGCAGGGGGTTGAAAAACTGTTTTTT. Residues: CAWSVQGVEKLFF.

The CDR3 sequence: CASSLTRGGARQPQHF. The CDR3, as DNA: TGCGCCAGCAGCTTGACTAGGGGGGGAGCGCGACAGCCCCAGCATTTT. The chain recombines TRBV4-1 with TRBJ1-5; D is possibly TRBD1 (6 bases). The V end was cut by 5 bases, the J end by 7 bases, with 21 bases between. Germline V CDR1 and CDR2: MGHRA, YSYEKL. The CDR3 runs to 16 residues.

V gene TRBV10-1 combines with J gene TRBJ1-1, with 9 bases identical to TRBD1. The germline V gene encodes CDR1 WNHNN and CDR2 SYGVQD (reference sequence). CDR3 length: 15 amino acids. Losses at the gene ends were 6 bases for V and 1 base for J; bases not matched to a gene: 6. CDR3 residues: CASSPRTGANTEAFF. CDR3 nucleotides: TGCGCCAGCAGCCCTCGGACAGGGGCGAACACTGAAGCTTTCTTT.

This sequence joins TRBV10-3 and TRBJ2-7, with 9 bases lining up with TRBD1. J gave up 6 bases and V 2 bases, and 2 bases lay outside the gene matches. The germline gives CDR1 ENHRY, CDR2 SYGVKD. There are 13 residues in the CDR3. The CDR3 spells CAISEDRGGEQYV. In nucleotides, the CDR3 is TGTGCCATCAGTGAGGACAGGGGGGGCGAGCAGTACGTC.

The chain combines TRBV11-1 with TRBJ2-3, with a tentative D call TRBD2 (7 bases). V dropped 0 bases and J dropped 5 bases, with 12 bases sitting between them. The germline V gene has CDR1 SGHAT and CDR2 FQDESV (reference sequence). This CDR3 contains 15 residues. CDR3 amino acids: CASSLARRGLDTQYF. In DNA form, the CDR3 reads TGTGCCAGCAGCTTAGCCAGGCGGGGGCTAGATACGCAGTATTTT.

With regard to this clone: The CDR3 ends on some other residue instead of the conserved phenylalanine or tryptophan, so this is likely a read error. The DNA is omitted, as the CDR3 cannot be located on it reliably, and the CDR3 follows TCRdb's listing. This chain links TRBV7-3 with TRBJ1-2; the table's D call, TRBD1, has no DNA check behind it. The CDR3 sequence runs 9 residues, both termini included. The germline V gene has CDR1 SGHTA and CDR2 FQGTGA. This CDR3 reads CASRPQPVQ.

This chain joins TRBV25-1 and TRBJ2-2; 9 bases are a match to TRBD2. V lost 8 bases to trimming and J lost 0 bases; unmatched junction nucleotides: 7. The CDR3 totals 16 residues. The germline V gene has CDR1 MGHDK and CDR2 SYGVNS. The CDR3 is CASEDTSGSNTGELFF. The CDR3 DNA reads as TGTGCCAGCGAGGACACTAGCGGGTCGAACACCGGGGAGCTGTTTTTT.